These T cell receptor beta chains were read from a single sample in a study of blood T cells in healthy people across ages. TCRdb analysed the 5' RACE reads with MiXCR anew, one entry per CDR3 protein. The sample shows about 780,000 distinct CDR3 sequences, about 45% of them seen only once. The sample was blood. Source of these receptors: an older man in good health. Each CDR3 is given with its conserved first and last residue. D genes are given only for firm matches. Size is omitted from some rows. Given values are once, few, many or a class for expanded clones.

TRBJ2-1	TRBV24-1	TRBD2	.	CATSDFGLAGLNEQFF	TGTGCCACCAGTGATTTTGGACTAGCGGGACTCAATGAGCAGTTCTTC
TRBJ2-5	TRBV2	.	.	CASTAGAKQYF	TGTGCCAGCACGGCTGGAGCAAAGCAGTACTTC
TRBJ1-2	TRBV2	.	.	CASNAARQGSGYTF	TGTGCCAGCAATGCTGCCCGGCAGGGGTCTGGCTACACCTTC
TRBJ2-7	TRBV5-1	TRBD2	once	CASSISGTSGGHEQYF	TGCGCCAGCAGCATCTCAGGGACTAGCGGGGGTCACGAGCAGTACTTC
TRBJ2-1	TRBV6-5	TRBD2	.	CASSSTSAYSYNEQFF	TGTGCCAGCAGTTCTACTAGCGCTTACTCCTACAATGAGCAGTTCTTC
TRBJ1-6	TRBV3-1	.	few	CASSPRQGSNSPLHF	TGTGCCAGCAGCCCCCGGCAGGGAAGCAATTCACCCCTCCACTTT
TRBJ2-3	TRBV7-2	TRBD2	.	CVSGIHNPTSGDTQYF	TGTGTCAGCGGCATACATAACCCTACTAGCGGAGATACGCAGTATTTT
TRBJ1-2	TRBV20-1	.	.	CSARETGVRGYYGYTF	TGCAGTGCTAGAGAAACGGGAGTTCGCGGGTACTATGGCTACACCTTC
TRBJ2-5	TRBV29-1	.	.	CSVLGGAVETQYF	TGCAGCGTTTTGGGGGGGGCTGTAGAGACCCAGTACTTC
TRBJ2-1	TRBV6-6	TRBD2	.	CASSYSTSASNEQFF	TGTGCCAGCAGTTACTCCACTAGCGCCTCCAATGAGCAGTTCTTC
TRBJ2-7	TRBV3-1	.	.	CASSLKLEQYF	TGTGCCAGCAGCCTGAAGCTAGAGCAGTACTTC
TRBJ2-5	TRBV13	TRBD2	few	CASSSPGLAGSQETQYF	TGTGCCAGCAGCTCTCCGGGACTAGCGGGTTCGCAAGAGACCCAGTACTTC
TRBJ2-1	TRBV12-3/TRBV12-4	.	.	CASSGVAHNEQFF	TGTGCCAGCAGTGGGGTGGCGCACAATGAGCAGTTCTTC
TRBJ2-1	TRBV5-1	.	.	CASSFGEGAYNEQFF	TGCGCCAGCAGCTTTGGGGAGGGGGCCTACAATGAGCAGTTCTTC
TRBJ2-3	TRBV12-3/TRBV12-4	.	.	CASCASEDTQYF	TGTGCCAGCTGCGCCTCCGAAGATACGCAGTATTTT
TRBJ1-4	TRBV9	.	.	CASSVLTGEGEKLFF	TGTGCCAGCAGCGTTTTAACGGGCGAAGGGGAAAAACTGTTTTTT
TRBJ2-7	TRBV27	TRBD2	few	CASSWTSGLYNEQYF	TGTGCCAGCAGTTGGACTAGCGGGCTGTACAATGAGCAGTACTTC
TRBJ2-1	TRBV12-3/TRBV12-4	.	.	CASTGASYGEQFF	TGTGCCAGCACCGGAGCTAGCTACGGTGAGCAGTTCTTC
TRBJ2-1	TRBV5-1	TRBD1	.	CASSFGTAGHEQFF	TGCGCCAGCAGCTTTGGGACAGCTGGGCATGAGCAGTTCTTC
TRBJ1-5	TRBV3-1	.	few	CASSPPGGPQHF	TGTGCCAGCAGCCCGCCCGGGGGGCCCCAGCATTTT
TRBJ2-5	TRBV7-8	.	.	CASSLGPSQVWEQYF	TGTGCCAGCAGCTTAGGGCCCTCACAGGTTTGGGAGCAGTACTTC
TRBJ2-1	TRBV4-1	.	.	CASSLAESYEQFF	TGCGCCAGCAGCTTAGCGGAGTCCTACGAGCAGTTCTTC
TRBJ2-7	TRBV5-1	TRBD1	.	CASSNVDRGESYEQYF	TGCGCCAGCAGCAACGTCGACAGGGGGGAAAGCTACGAGCAGTACTTC
TRBJ2-7	TRBV20-1	TRBD2	few	CSAPLGTSNEQYF	TGCAGTGCTCCTCTCGGGACTAGCAACGAGCAGTACTTC
TRBJ2-1	TRBV28	.	.	CASSFPTTRGHNEQFF	TGTGCCAGCAGTTTCCCAACTACTAGGGGTCACAATGAGCAGTTCTTC
TRBJ2-7	TRBV11-3	TRBD2	many	CASSLDPLAGTYEQYF	TGTGCCAGCAGCTTAGATCCACTAGCGGGGACCTACGAGCAGTACTTC
TRBJ2-1	TRBV7-2	.	.	CASSLEDLHGATNEQFF	TGTGCCAGCAGCCTTGAGGACCTTCACGGAGCGACTAATGAGCAGTTCTTC
TRBJ2-1	TRBV28	TRBD1	few	CASSPGTGFRIYNEQFF	TGTGCCAGCAGTCCCGGGACAGGGTTCCGGATATACAATGAGCAGTTCTTC
TRBJ2-1	TRBV7-2	TRBD2	.	CASSGESGRGEQFF	TGTGCCAGCAGCGGGGAAAGCGGGAGGGGTGAGCAGTTCTTC
TRBJ1-5	TRBV7-2	TRBD1	many	CASSVTGVRNQPQHF	TGTGCCAGCAGCGTGACAGGGGTTAGAAATCAGCCCCAGCATTTT
TRBJ2-5	TRBV29-1	.	.	CSVEEAGAEETQYF	TGCAGCGTTGAAGAGGCGGGGGCGGAGGAGACCCAGTACTTC
TRBJ2-7	TRBV9	.	.	CASSDRDGVVNEQYF	TGTGCCAGCAGCGACCGGGACGGGGTTGTCAATGAGCAGTACTTC